This T cell receptor beta chain derives from a study of cytomegalovirus exposure and HLA in healthy donors. Repertoires were generated with immunoSEQ multiplex PCR, while TCRdb's copy carries only in-frame clones and drops some. The sample holds around 140,000 clones, over 90% seen once. Study-level results: According to a subsequent analysis, TCR clusters identified in the first cohort showed a tendency to co-occur across the 120 or so validation repertoires. Rarity marked most TCR sequences, yet some public TCRs occurred in many donors.

From germline, CDR1 is SGHAT and CDR2 FQNNGV. This CDR3 is built from 16 residues. V lost 5 bases and J lost 6; bases outside the gene matches: 12. About this clone: Its antigen is not known.

The specimen was PBMCs. The gene calls are TRBV11-2 and TRBJ2-5; the match to TRBD2 covers 10 bases. The clonotype comes from a man younger than 35 in good health and CMV-seropositive. CDR3 sequence reads: CASSALAGDSRQTQYF. The CDR3 DNA reads as TGTGCCAGCAGCGCTCTAGCGGGAGACTCTCGGCAGACCCAGTACTTC.